This T cell receptor beta chain appears in the sequencing data of a study of technical replicates of blood from several donors. This table comes from immunoSEQ multiplex PCR, and its TCRdb copy is limited to in-frame clones, with some not included. The data hold 9,500 to 15,000 clones, with roughly nine tenths observed a single time. CDR1 is MNHNS, CDR2 SASEGT, per germline. The CDR3 is made up of 13 amino acids. V lost 6 bases to trimming and J lost 6 bases, with 12 bases between them. The TCR originated in a human donor in good health. This rearrangement joins TRBV6-1 to TRBJ1-5; D gene ambiguous. Sequenced material: PBMCs. CDR3 sequence (DNA): TGTGCCAGCAGAGAGAGGTTGACTCAGCCCCAGCATTTT. Translated, it gives CASRERLTQPQHF.